Listed below are T cell receptor beta chains from one sample, sequenced in a study of T-cell reconstitution after alpha-beta-depleted transplantation in children. TCRdb redid the calling of the PCR reads with MiXCR, one entry per CDR3 protein. The profile shows 300,000 to 400,000 distinct CDR3 sequences, more than 10% of them singletons. The sample here was PBMCs, taken from the stem cell graft. These receptor sequences come from a human donor who donated a stem cell graft to a child with Fanconi anemia. CDR3s include the opening cysteine and the closing phenylalanine or tryptophan. A D gene is named only where the DNA matches it firmly. Rows give clone size only sometimes, using once, few, many, or a class for an expanded clone.

cdr3_aa: CSASRPARLNEQYF; cdr3_nt: TGCAGTGCTAGCAGGCCTGCTCGTTTAAACGAGCAGTACTTC; d_call: -; clone_size: many; j_call: TRBJ2-7; v_call: TRBV20-1
cdr3_aa: CASSPWTGLEEKLFF; cdr3_nt: TGTGCCAGCAGCCCCTGGACAGGGTTGGAGGAAAAACTGTTTTTT; d_call: TRBD1; clone_size: -; j_call: TRBJ1-4; v_call: TRBV5-5
cdr3_aa: CASSPRTRRGTEAFF; cdr3_nt: TGTGCCAGCAGCCCACGGACGCGCAGGGGAACTGAAGCTTTCTTT; d_call: -; clone_size: -; j_call: TRBJ1-1; v_call: TRBV5-5
cdr3_aa: CASSLLRGQGNEQFF; cdr3_nt: TGTGCCAGCAGCCTGCTGAGGGGCCAGGGTAATGAGCAGTTCTTC; d_call: -; clone_size: many; j_call: TRBJ2-1; v_call: TRBV5-4
cdr3_aa: CASSLKFLGEGEKLFF; cdr3_nt: TGTGCCAGCAGCTTAAAGTTTTTGGGAGAAGGTGAAAAACTGTTTTTT; d_call: -; clone_size: few; j_call: TRBJ1-4; v_call: TRBV13
cdr3_aa: CASSSQSGRAFF; cdr3_nt: TGTGCCAGCAGCTCACAGTCCGGACGAGCTTTCTTT; d_call: -; clone_size: few; j_call: TRBJ1-1; v_call: TRBV11-2
cdr3_aa: CASSIGGRQYF; cdr3_nt: TGTGCCAGCAGTATTGGAGGGCGTCAGTACTTC; d_call: -; clone_size: many; j_call: TRBJ2-7; v_call: TRBV12-3/TRBV12-4
cdr3_aa: CASSQRNKAYEQYF; cdr3_nt: TGTGCCAGCAGCCAAAGAAACAAAGCCTACGAGCAGTACTTC; d_call: -; clone_size: many; j_call: TRBJ2-7; v_call: TRBV3-1
cdr3_aa: CASSQVDRLGQETQYF; cdr3_nt: TGTGCCAGCAGCCAAGTCGACAGGTTGGGCCAAGAGACCCAGTACTTC; d_call: -; clone_size: medium-sized; j_call: TRBJ2-5; v_call: TRBV14
cdr3_aa: CSAQLAGGYQETQYF; cdr3_nt: TGCAGTGCTCAACTAGCGGGAGGGTACCAAGAGACCCAGTACTTC; d_call: TRBD2; clone_size: -; j_call: TRBJ2-5; v_call: TRBV20-1
cdr3_aa: CASSFRTGEGETQYF; cdr3_nt: TGTGCCAGCAGTTTCCGGACAGGGGAAGGAGAGACCCAGTACTTC; d_call: TRBD1; clone_size: many; j_call: TRBJ2-5; v_call: TRBV12-3/TRBV12-4